The next 7 T cell receptor beta chains were all read from a single sample in a study of T cell repertoires in cytomegalovirus infection. One entry per CDR3 protein results from TCRdb running MiXCR on the reads. The sample records under 450,000 distinct CDR3 sequences, nearly 35% being singletons. These receptors lack a known antigen. The sequencing here drew on cultured PBMCs, taken from culture after CMV antigen stimulation. The source is a human donor in good health (CMV status not recorded). Some clones in this sample may be carry-over from other donors' samples.

CDR3 region: CASSHMWETGNTIYF. As DNA, the CDR3 is TGTGCCAGCAGCCACATGTGGGAAACTGGAAACACCATATATTTT. The genes are TRBV5-4 and TRBJ1-3; D gene unclear. CDR3 length equals 15 residues. The germline V gene has CDR1 SGHNT and CDR2 YYREEE (reference sequence). V was shortened by 4 bases and J by 2 bases, with 13 bases between the two germline ends.

There are a few counts of this clonotype. The chain uses TRBV7-2 and TRBJ2-1; TRBD2 agrees at 7 bases. The CDR3 runs 16 residues. Germline CDR1 and CDR2: SGHTA and FQGNSA. Trimming removed 5 bases from V and 6 bases from J; junction bases left unmatched: 13. The CDR3 spells CASSLPWTRRGNEQFF. The CDR3 coding sequence is TGTGCCAGCAGCCTCCCGTGGACTAGAAGAGGCAATGAGCAGTTCTTC.

This clonotype was counted only a few times. The chain is built from TRBV4-1 and TRBJ2-1; D uncertain. Trimming left V 2 bases short and J 3 bases short, with 14 bases between. CDR3 length: 16 residues. Germline-derived CDR1 and CDR2 are MGHRA and YSYEKL. CDR3: CASSQPARQVYNEQFF. CDR3 DNA sequence: TGCGCCAGCAGCCAACCTGCGCGGCAGGTCTACAATGAGCAGTTCTTC.

This clonotype was seen repeatedly, ten times or more. This may arise from a read error, as a much more abundant clone is one base away. The V call is TRBV7-2, the J call TRBJ2-5, with 7 bases fitting TRBD1. The V segment lost 4 bases and the J segment 2 bases; nucleotides outside the gene matches: 1. The CDR3 totals 13 residues. Germline values: CDR1 SGHTA, CDR2 FQGNSA. CDR3 amino acids: CASSWDRQETQYF. The DNA for the CDR3 is TGTGCCAGCAGCTGGGACAGACAAGAGACCCAGTACTTC. Full variable domain (missing parts from reference TRBV7-2 and TRBJ2-5): GAGVSQSPSNKVTEKGKDVELRCDPISGHTALYWYRQSLGQGLEFLIYFQGNSAPDKSGLPSDRFSAERTGGSVSTLTIQRTQQEDSAVYLCASSWDRQETQYFGPGTRLLVL.

Ten or more counts support this clonotype. The chain employs TRBV7-2 and TRBJ2-4, with 9 bases that match TRBD1. V shed 5 bases, J shed 6 bases, and the junction held 5 bases outside the gene matches. The CDR3 extends over 14 amino acids. The germline gives CDR1 SGHTA, CDR2 FQGNSA. The CDR3 here is CASSPDRGTNIQYF. The CDR3 DNA reads as TGTGCCAGCAGCCCGGACAGGGGAACAAACATTCAGTACTTC.

CDR3 residues: CASSPQGYLGNEQFF. The CDR3, as DNA: TGTGCCAGCAGTCCTCAGGGTTATCTCGGGAATGAGCAGTTCTTC. The rearrangement joins TRBV6-4 to TRBJ2-1; D might be TRBD1 (5 bases). The germline V gene has CDR1 MRHNA and CDR2 SNTAGT. The V end lost 5 bases, the J end lost 7 bases, and 18 bases lay between the germline ends. The CDR3 covers 15 residues.

The genes are TRBV7-8 and TRBJ1-1, with unresolved D. This CDR3 comprises 16 residues. V lost 6 bases to trimming and J lost 0 bases, with 17 bases between them. Germline CDR1 is SGHVS and CDR2 is FQNEAQ. CDR3 nucleotide sequence: TGTGCCAGCAGTTCCCGGCAAAGAACCATGAACACTGAAGCTTTCTTT. It codes for CASSSRQRTMNTEAFF.